The 28 T cell receptor beta chains given below trace back to one sample, sequenced in a study of OX40 agonist ivuxolimab in advanced cancers. Library preparation was by the immunoSEQ multiplex PCR assay. The immuneACCESS repertoire file appears here via TCRdb, limited to in-frame rearrangements. These files lack a portion of the clones; in checked studies, under half of the deficit traces to unresolved V genes, and the cause of the others is not known. The sample has some 97,000 clones on record, 90% of them singletons. About 0.16% of the sample is taken by the ten largest. The sample consisted of CD4+ or CD8+ T cells sorted from blood, taken in a trial of the OX40 agonist ivuxolimab. Receptor source: an adult with an advanced solid tumor such as melanoma, head and neck, liver or kidney cancer.

This chain links TRBV25-1 with TRBJ1-1; D is ambiguous. CDR3 length equals 14 residues. V was pared by 0 bases and J by 4 bases, with 9 bases between. Germline V gene sequence: CDR1 MGHDK, CDR2 SYGVNS. The DNA of the CDR3 is TGTGCCAGCAGTGAATATACGGGGTCCACTGAAGCTTTCTTT. Its translation is CASSEYTGSTEAFF.

This chain uses TRBV5-6 with TRBJ1-4, with 10 bases fitting TRBD1. CDR1 is SGHDT and CDR2 is YYEEEE in the germline V gene. The CDR3 is made up of 16 amino acids. V was clipped by 3 bases and J by 6 bases; unmatched bases: 8. CDR3 amino acids: CASSSRMDRGDEKLFF. For the CDR3, the DNA is TGTGCCAGCAGCTCGCGGATGGACAGGGGGGATGAAAAACTGTTTTTT.

The CDR3: CASRSIGRSTGELFF. The CDR3 DNA is TGTGCCAGCAGATCAATCGGCAGATCCACCGGGGAGCTGTTTTTT. The rearrangement links TRBV7-2 to TRBJ2-2; D is unresolved. The V and J ends lost 6 bases and 4 bases respectively, with 15 bases between them. Germline V gene lookup returns CDR1 SGHTA and CDR2 FQGNSA. The CDR3 runs to 15 residues.

As regards this clone: Other DNA variants within this sample encode the same CDR3. The CDR3 is CASSLESGNTIYF. In DNA, the CDR3 is TGCGCCAGCAGCTTAGAAAGCGGAAACACCATATATTTT. This chain joins TRBV5-1 and TRBJ1-3; D ambiguous. V dropped 2 bases and J dropped 4 bases, with 7 bases sitting between them. CDR3 size: 13 residues. Germline assignment: CDR1 SGHRS and CDR2 YFSETQ.

This clone was detected only a few times. The rearrangement uses TRBV4-1 and TRBJ1-2; unclear D gene. CDR1 is MGHRA, CDR2 YSYEKL, per germline. This CDR3 comprises 14 residues. Trimming stripped 4 bases from V and 2 bases from J, with 11 bases between. CDR3 DNA: TGCGCCAGCAGCCGAGACAAGTTAAACTATGGCTACACCTTC. Its translation is CASSRDKLNYGYTF.

This clone was picked up one time. The J gene is TRBJ1-5, the V gene TRBV7-9; D not certain. Per the germline V gene, CDR1 is SEHNR and CDR2 is FQNEAQ (reference sequence). This CDR3 is built from 14 residues. Deletions cut 3 bases from V and 1 base from J, with 7 bases between. CDR3 nucleotide sequence: TGTGCCAGCAGCTTTTTGGGCAGCAATCAGCCCCAGCATTTT. Residues: CASSFLGSNQPQHF.

The J gene is TRBJ1-3, the V gene TRBV19; D is uncertain. The CDR3 is 17 amino acids. V lost 0 bases and J 0 bases, leaving 12 bases between the germline ends. Germline V lookup: CDR1 LNHDA, CDR2 SQIVND (reference sequence). CDR3 amino acids: CASSIDRGIGSGNTIYF. In nucleotides, the CDR3 is TGTGCCAGTAGTATAGATCGGGGTATCGGCTCTGGAAACACCATATATTTT.

The CDR3 protein is CSVQMTGLYGYTF. As DNA, the CDR3 is TGCAGCGTCCAAATGACAGGGCTCTATGGCTACACCTTC. The chain couples TRBV29-1 to TRBJ1-2; 7 nucleotides match TRBD1. The ends lost 6 bases at V and 4 bases at J; junction bases unmatched: 8. CDR3 size: 13 residues. In germline, CDR1 is SQVTM, CDR2 ANQGSEA.

This clone came up a few times. The chain combines TRBV6-1 with TRBJ1-6, with 7 nucleotides matching TRBD1. Germline CDR1 and CDR2: MNHNS and SASEGT. Trimming took 4 bases from V and 13 from J; bases not matched to a gene: 10. This CDR3 is 14 amino acids long. The CDR3 DNA reads TGTGCCAGCAGTGGAGTCGACAGGGCCGCCCCCCTCCACTTT. Translation: CASSGVDRAAPLHF.

This clone was detected only a few times. The genes are TRBV7-2 and TRBJ1-2; the D is unclear. Looked up from germline, CDR1 is SGHTA and CDR2 is FQGNSA. The V gene lost 1 base and the J gene lost 5 bases, with 5 bases spanning the gap. The CDR3 extends over 12 amino acids. The CDR3 nucleotides read TGTGCCAGCAGCTTAGAACAGTATGGCTACACCTTC. It codes for CASSLEQYGYTF.

The gene calls are TRBV25-1 and TRBJ2-3; weak D call: TRBD2 (7 bases). Between the trimmed V and J ends, which lost 1 base and 5 bases, there was a span of 13 bases. From germline, CDR1 is MGHDK and CDR2 SYGVNS. The CDR3 is 15 amino acids. CDR3 sequence (DNA): TGTGCCAGCAGTGAATTGGGGGGGGCGGGAGATACGCAGTATTTT. Translated, it gives CASSELGGAGDTQYF.

This rearrangement joins TRBV5-5 to TRBJ1-2; no firm D call. Germline V CDR1 and CDR2: SGHKS, YYEKEE (reference sequence). The CDR3 extends over 15 amino acids. The V gene lost 0 bases and the J gene lost 7 bases, with 16 bases spanning the gap. CDR3 amino acids: CASSLEVGRRVGYTF. For the CDR3, the DNA is TGTGCCAGCAGCTTGGAGGTAGGGCGAAGAGTTGGCTACACCTTC.

V usage is TRBV15 and J usage is TRBJ1-1; no reliable D call. Germline lookup yields CDR1 LNHNV and CDR2 YYDKDF (reference sequence). Deletions cut 1 base from V and 1 base from J, with 13 bases between. The CDR3 spans 16 residues. The CDR3 DNA is TGTGCCACCAGCAGAGGGGGAGGTGGACCGAACACTGAAGCTTTCTTT. Its protein is CATSRGGGGPNTEAFF.

This rearrangement joins TRBV11-2 to TRBJ2-3, with no clear D. Germline V CDR1 and CDR2: SGHAT, FQNNGV. With 2 bases removed from V and 9 bases from J, the gap between germline ends came to 15 bases. This CDR3 is 14 amino acids long. CDR3 coding DNA: TGTGCCAGCAGCTTAAGGAGCCTTACCCCAACGCAGTATTTT. Amino acid sequence: CASSLRSLTPTQYF. Supplemented by reference TRBV11-2 and TRBJ2-3, the full variable domain reads EAGVAQSPRYKIIEKRQSVAFWCNPISGHATLYWYQQILGQGPKLLIQFQNNGVVDDSQLPKDRFSAERLKGVDSTLKIQPAKLEDSAVYLCASSLRSLTPTQYFGPGTRLTVL.

J is TRBJ2-7 and V is TRBV5-1; 8 bases line up with TRBD1. The CDR3 totals 15 residues. Germline V gives CDR1 SGHRS, CDR2 YFSETQ. V trimming: 0 bases; J trimming: 7 bases; junction bases outside the gene matches: 9. The CDR3 DNA follows: TGCGCCAGCAGCTTGGGGGGACAGGCCTCAGGGGAGCAGTACTTC. Amino acids: CASSLGGQASGEQYF.

This clone was seen more than once but under ten times. This chain links TRBV5-4 with TRBJ2-2, with TRBD2 matching over 7 bases. Germline V lookup: CDR1 SGHNT, CDR2 YYREEE (reference sequence). This CDR3 region has 16 residues. The junction had 8 bases not matched to a gene; V was cut back by 2 bases and J by 4 bases. CDR3 sequence reads: CASSFSSGAVTGELFF. Here the CDR3 DNA reads TGTGCCAGCAGCTTTTCAAGCGGGGCGGTCACCGGGGAGCTGTTTTTT.

The V and J genes are TRBV7-3 and TRBJ2-2; unclear D gene. The V end lost 5 bases, the J end lost 6 bases, and 10 bases lay between the germline ends. This CDR3 contains 13 residues. Germline V gene lookup returns CDR1 SGHTA and CDR2 FQGTGA. CDR3 loop: CASSESRSGELFF. In nucleotides, the CDR3 is TGTGCCAGCAGCGAAAGCAGGTCCGGGGAGCTGTTTTTT.

The CDR3 spells CAWNKDRGPSKSPLHF. The CDR3 bases are TGTGCCTGGAACAAGGACAGGGGGCCGAGTAAATCACCCCTCCACTTT. This rearrangement joins TRBV30 to TRBJ1-6; 11 bases align to TRBD1. V was pared by 4 bases and J by 10 bases, with 12 bases of the junction left unmatched. CDR1 is GTSNPN and CDR2 is SVGIG in the germline V gene (reference sequence). The CDR3 sequence is 16 residues long.

The V call is TRBV6-4, the J call TRBJ1-5; D uncertain. The CDR3 totals 13 residues. Germline V lookup: CDR1 MRHNA, CDR2 SNTAGT. Trimming removed 3 bases from V and 1 base from J, with 4 bases in between. In DNA, the CDR3 is TGTGCCAGCAGTGAGGGCAGCAATCAGCCCCAGCATTTT. Protein sequence: CASSEGSNQPQHF.

The V and J genes are TRBV6-1 and TRBJ2-7, with D possibly TRBD2 on 6 matching bases. Trimming shortened V by 3 bases and J by 3 bases, and 12 bases separated the two germline ends. The germline V gene has CDR1 MNHNS and CDR2 SASEGT. This CDR3 comprises 14 residues. In nucleotides, the CDR3 is TGTGCCAGCAGTGAGGTTTCGCGGGGCTACGAGCAGTACTTC. Residues: CASSEVSRGYEQYF.

This rearrangement joins TRBV6-1 to TRBJ2-7; D could derive from TRBD1 or TRBD2 (7 bases each). The length of the CDR3 is 15 residues. V was clipped by 6 bases and J by 5 bases, with 20 bases between them. CDR1 and CDR2 (germline): MNHNS, SASEGT. This CDR3 is CASSLRGDSYHEQYF. The CDR3 bases are TGTGCCAGCAGCCTTCGGGGGGACAGTTACCACGAGCAGTACTTC.

V and J are TRBV28 and TRBJ1-2; D gene ambiguous. The germline V gene encodes CDR1 MDHEN and CDR2 SYDVKM. The CDR3 consists of 13 residues. V dropped 3 bases and J dropped 8 bases, with 13 bases sitting between them. CDR3 protein: CASSFPGLSGYTF. CDR3 DNA: TGTGCCAGCAGTTTTCCAGGTTTGTCCGGCTACACCTTC.

The chain combines TRBV7-9 with TRBJ1-2; 10 nucleotides align to TRBD1. V lost 3 bases and J lost 4; bases outside the gene matches: 5. Germline lookup yields CDR1 SEHNR and CDR2 FQNEAQ (reference sequence). The length of the CDR3 is 15 residues. The CDR3, as DNA: TGTGCCAGCAGCTTGTGGGACAGGGGTAGCTATGGCTACACCTTC. The encoded protein is CASSLWDRGSYGYTF.

The rearrangement joins TRBV28 to TRBJ2-5; D not certain. CDR1 and CDR2 (germline): MDHEN, SYDVKM. Between the trimmed V and J ends, which lost 1 base and 5 bases, there was a span of 17 bases. There are 16 residues in the CDR3. The CDR3: CASSLSSVALTETQYF. DNA of the CDR3: TGTGCCAGCAGTTTATCGTCTGTGGCCTTGACGGAGACCCAGTACTTC.

The genes are TRBV6-1 and TRBJ1-5; D gene ambiguous. V was pared by 2 bases and J by 1 base, with 6 bases between. Germline assignment: CDR1 MNHNS and CDR2 SASEGT. This CDR3 has 14 residues. CDR3 DNA: TGTGCCAGCAGTGAAATATGGAGCAATCAGCCCCAGCATTTT. Protein sequence: CASSEIWSNQPQHF.

The chain recombines TRBV6-1 with TRBJ1-4; a possible D gene is TRBD1 (5 bases). Trimming stripped 1 base from V and 5 bases from J, with 5 bases between. Germline assignment: CDR1 MNHNS and CDR2 SASEGT. The CDR3 spans 13 residues. CDR3 amino acids: CASSEGQNEKLFF. In DNA, the CDR3 is TGTGCCAGCAGTGAAGGACAGAATGAAAAACTGTTTTTT.

A few counts support this clone. The rearrangement links TRBV5-1 to TRBJ1-3; D may be TRBD1 (6 bases). The CDR3 sequence is 15 residues long. Deletions cut 0 bases from V and 3 bases from J, with 10 bases between. Germline-derived CDR1 and CDR2 are SGHRS and YFSETQ. CDR3 in DNA: TGCGCCAGCAGCTTGGGGCAGGGGTTTGGAAACACCATATATTTT. The encoded protein is CASSLGQGFGNTIYF.

V usage is TRBV11-2 and J usage is TRBJ2-3; D gene unclear. The germline V gene encodes CDR1 SGHAT and CDR2 FQNNGV. The CDR3 loop spans 15 amino acids. The V gene lost 5 bases and the J gene lost 1 base, with 13 bases spanning the gap. CDR3 sequence reads: CASSPRSTGTDTQYF. The CDR3 nucleotides read TGTGCCAGCAGCCCACGGTCGACTGGCACAGATACGCAGTATTTT. Full variable domain (missing parts from reference TRBV11-2 and TRBJ2-3): EAGVAQSPRYKIIEKRQSVAFWCNPISGHATLYWYQQILGQGPKLLIQFQNNGVVDDSQLPKDRFSAERLKGVDSTLKIQPAKLEDSAVYLCASSPRSTGTDTQYFGPGTRLTVL.